Following are 9 T cell receptor beta chains from one sample sequenced in a study of beta chain features in type 1 diabetes. Reverse transcribing all isolated RNA meant expressed TCRB transcripts were sequenced. This table comes from immunoSEQ multiplex PCR, and its TCRdb copy is limited to in-frame clones, with some not included. The data hold more than 150,000 clones, with 10% to 15% observed a single time. Sequencing was performed on central memory CD4+ T cells from blood. All receptors derive from a young woman in good health.

A single count supports this clone. This CDR3 reads CAWSANSGNTIYF. Written as DNA, the CDR3 is TGTGCCTGGAGTGCCAACAGCGGAAACACCATATATTTT. The J gene is TRBJ1-3, the V gene TRBV30; no clear D gene. Germline assignment: CDR1 GTSNPN and CDR2 SVGIG (reference sequence). There are 13 residues in the CDR3. V was cut by 1 base and J by 4 bases, with 8 bases left in between. The full variable domain, its missing parts supplied by reference TRBV30 and TRBJ1-3, is SQTIHQWPATLVQPVGSPLSLECTVEGTSNPNLYWYRQAAGRGLQLLFYSVGIGQISSEVPQNLSASRPQDRQFILSSKKLLLSDSGFYLCAWSANSGNTIYFGEGSWLTVV.

The sample holds a few counts of this clone. This sequence joins TRBV6-5 and TRBJ2-3; TRBD2 agrees at 7 bases. The germline V gene encodes CDR1 MNHEY and CDR2 SVGAGI. The CDR3 consists of 14 residues. Trimming at V came to 2 bases and at J to 5 bases, leaving 4 bases not matched to a gene. The CDR3 spells CASSYDGRLDTQYF. CDR3 bases: TGTGCCAGCAGTTACGACGGGAGGTTAGATACGCAGTATTTT.

The rearrangement uses TRBV14 and TRBJ1-5, with D tentatively TRBD1 (5 bases). CDR3 length: 15 amino acids. V was trimmed by 0 bases and J by 2 bases, leaving 8 bases between them. Germline CDR1 reads SGHDN; CDR2 reads FVKESK. Here the CDR3 DNA reads TGTGCCAGCAGCCAAGATGGGGCAGGCAATCAGCCCCAGCATTTT. The encoded protein is CASSQDGAGNQPQHF. Complete variable domain (other parts from reference TRBV14 and TRBJ1-5): EAGVTQFPSHSVIEKGQTVTLRCDPISGHDNLYWYRRVMGKEIKFLLHFVKESKQDESGMPNNRFLAERTGGTYSTLKVQPAELEDSGVYFCASSQDGAGNQPQHFGDGTRLSIL.

This clone turned up a few times. The V gene is TRBV18, the J gene TRBJ2-5, with 9 bases that match TRBD1. CDR3 length equals 14 residues. Per the germline V gene, CDR1 is KGHSH and CDR2 is LQKENI. Germline trimming cut 4 bases from V and 5 bases from J; bases unmatched to any gene: 5. The CDR3 sequence is CASSQTGGSETQYF. The CDR3 nucleotides read TGTGCCAGCTCACAAACAGGGGGCAGCGAGACCCAGTACTTC.

The chain combines TRBV4-2 with TRBJ2-1; 7 nucleotides agree with TRBD1. The CDR3 has 16 amino acids. The germline V gene encodes CDR1 LGHNA and CDR2 YNFKEQ. J was trimmed by 2 bases and V by 4 bases; bases with no gene match: 8. The CDR3 DNA reads TGTGCCAGCAGCCTATCTCGGGACAGAACCTACAATGAGCAGTTCTTC. Its protein product is CASSLSRDRTYNEQFF.

The chain links TRBV5-1 to TRBJ1-2, with 7 bases aligning to TRBD1. This CDR3 comprises 16 residues. CDR1 and CDR2 from the germline V gene are SGHRS and YFSETQ. Trimming removed 0 bases from V and 0 bases from J; junction bases left unmatched: 5. CDR3 residues: CASSLEGDRTNYGYTF. In DNA, the CDR3 is TGCGCCAGCAGCTTGGAGGGGGACAGAACTAACTATGGCTACACCTTC.

This chain links TRBV6-1 with TRBJ2-6; tentative D call: TRBD2 (6 bases). CDR3 size: 15 residues. CDR1 and CDR2 from the germline V gene are MNHNS and SASEGT. V lost 2 bases and J 2 bases, leaving 7 bases between the germline ends. In DNA, the CDR3 is TGTGCCAGCAGTGAACGGGGGACTGGGGCCAACGTCCTGACTTTC. Protein sequence: CASSERGTGANVLTF.

The gene calls are TRBV5-4 and TRBJ2-3; 10 bases agree with TRBD1. The CDR3 loop spans 16 amino acids. The V gene's germline CDR1 is SGHNT and CDR2 YYREEE (reference sequence). V lost 2 bases, J lost 4 bases, and 7 bases stayed unmatched. CDR3 sequence: CASSFRQGAQADTQYF. CDR3 DNA sequence: TGTGCCAGCAGCTTTCGACAGGGGGCGCAGGCAGATACGCAGTATTTT. Filled out from reference TRBV5-4 and TRBJ2-3, the complete variable domain reads ETGVTQSPTHLIKTRGQQVTLRCSSQSGHNTVSWYQQALGQGPQFIFQYYREEENGRGNFPPRFSGLQFPNYSSELNVNALELDDSALYLCASSFRQGAQADTQYFGPGTRLTVL.

The chain carries TRBV13 and TRBJ2-7; TRBD2 aligns across 8 bases. Trimming at V came to 3 bases and at J to 6 bases, leaving 10 bases not matched to a gene. The V gene's germline CDR1 is PRHDT and CDR2 FYEKMQ (reference sequence). This CDR3 has 15 residues. The DNA for the CDR3 is TGTGCCAGCAGCTTGAGAGCGGGAGTGGGAAGCGAGCAGTACTTC. This gives the protein CASSLRAGVGSEQYF.